This TCR beta chain was observed in a study of blood T cell repertoires in COVID-19. Study context: Samples representing acute and convalescent COVID-19 were sourced from the United States, Italy and Spain. The cDNA or gDNA used as material had been derived from T cells, B-cell-depleted T cells, or PBMCs.

This CDR3 is 18 amino acids long. Losses at the gene ends were 4 bases for V and 4 bases for J; bases not matched to a gene: 18. Germline V gene sequence: CDR1 MNHEY, CDR2 SMNVEV (reference sequence). Original handling: Estimation of nucleated cell counts relied on the amplification of reference gene primers. This table comes from immunoSEQ multiplex PCR, and its TCRdb copy is limited to in-frame clones, with some not included. Clone size and the V and J calls come from that table; the DNA yielded D and trimming. The table lists about 220,000 clones, around 82% of them singletons, with about 7.2% in the top ten.

The sequenced sample was peripheral blood. The V and J genes are TRBV27 and TRBJ2-7, with 8 nucleotides matching TRBD1. The receptor was isolated from a woman between 65 and 79 years old with acute or convalescent COVID-19. The CDR3 DNA sequence: TGTGCCAGCAGTTCCTCCGGGACAGGCAACGTCTGGGGGTACGAGCAGTACTTC. It translates to CASSSSGTGNVWGYEQYF.